A selection of T cell receptor beta chains follows, all from one sample in a study of early T cells in non-severe SARS-CoV-2 infection. TCRdb reprocessed the 5' RACE reads via MiXCR and lists one record per CDR3 protein. In the table there are about 50,000 distinct CDR3 sequences, roughly 15% of which are singletons. The source was whole blood, collected at baseline. The receptors originated from an adult who was a healthcare worker with PCR-confirmed SARS-CoV-2 infection or an uninfected control (not recorded which). The CDR3 runs from the conserved cysteine through the conserved F or W.

V gene	J gene	CDR3 protein
TRBV7-2	TRBJ1-1	CASSFGTANTEAFF
TRBV11-2	TRBJ2-5	CASSLGLNSETQYF
TRBV7-9	TRBJ2-4	CASSYPGPDIQYF
TRBV11-2	TRBJ2-1	CASSRDRGASNEQFF
TRBV11-2	TRBJ2-7	CASSLGDPTYEQYF
TRBV28	TRBJ2-1	CASRDTSGEQFF
TRBV29-1	TRBJ1-5	CSVWGREGRQPQHF
TRBV7-2	TRBJ1-2	CASSFLQGYGYTF
TRBV29-1	TRBJ1-2	CSVEEDEGIYGYTF
TRBV12-3/TRBV12-4	TRBJ1-2	CASSRGQFYGYTF
TRBV6-2/TRBV6-3	TRBJ2-3	CASSYSPVAGAASTDTQYF
TRBV12-3/TRBV12-4	TRBJ2-3	CASSFGATGKMGTDTQYF
TRBV7-2	TRBJ2-1	CASSLEAREVEQFF
TRBV7-2	TRBJ2-3	CASSSGLAADTQYF
TRBV5-5	TRBJ2-7	CASSSSGTQAVEQYF
TRBV4-2	TRBJ2-7	CASSQWEAYEQYF
TRBV28	TRBJ1-1	CASHLGNGVFF
TRBV2	TRBJ2-1	CAITIPGNYNEQFF
TRBV11-2	TRBJ2-6	CASRKLSSGANVLTF
TRBV28	TRBJ2-7	CASIPDGPRREQYF
TRBV6-1	TRBJ1-1	CASTGGTEAFF
TRBV5-1	TRBJ2-1	CASSWGSTPDNEQFF
TRBV13	TRBJ1-1	CASSLVADLNTEAFF
TRBV28	TRBJ2-1	CASSFLIRDNEQFF
TRBV7-8	TRBJ2-1	CASEASYNEQFF
TRBV18	TRBJ1-5	CASSGDRGQPQHF
TRBV20-1	TRBJ1-1	CSATGTGGYIGRGTEAFF
TRBV6-1	TRBJ1-6	CASSETLGGGYSPLHF
TRBV27	TRBJ1-2	CASSKPGTGDGYTF
TRBV5-6	TRBJ2-3	CASSLFVRSPTDTQYF
TRBV20-1	TRBJ1-1	CSARDPWQQTFF
TRBV5-1	TRBJ2-3	CASSQGSGYTDTQYF
TRBV2	TRBJ2-2	CASRSGELFF
TRBV11-2	TRBJ2-7	CASSLSQELYEQYF
TRBV27	TRBJ1-1	CASSGGHLNTEAFF
TRBV20-1	TRBJ1-4	CSAADGLGEKLFF
TRBV11-2	TRBJ1-3	CASSQQGTLPSVF
TRBV27	TRBJ2-1	CASSLWGTRNEQFF
TRBV7-6	TRBJ1-4	CASRPIGKEKLFF
TRBV6-5	TRBJ1-1	CASSPIQGPGGAFF
TRBV6-1	TRBJ2-7	CASSRGSGTYEQYF
TRBV7-8	TRBJ2-7	CASSLGAGTGNYEQYF